One and the same sample provided the 5 T cell receptor beta chains below, sequenced in a study of cytomegalovirus exposure and HLA in healthy donors. PCR involved 60 Vbeta and 13 Jbeta primers. The repertoire was sequenced with immunoSEQ multiplex PCR; TCRdb's copy has only in-frame clones and lacks some. The table has about 190,000 clones, 70% to 75% seen once. The sequenced material came from PBMCs. The receptors stem from a man under 40 in good health and CMV-seropositive.

This sequence joins TRBV21-1 and TRBJ2-1; whether TRBD1, the table's D call, matches the DNA was not checked. TRBV21-1 is recorded as a pseudogene. The CDR3 loop spans 18 amino acids. The chain's CDR3 is CASRDPPARGQGRNEQFF. The CDR3 bases are TGTGCCAGCAGAGACCCTCCTGCGAGAGGACAGGGTAGGAATGAGCAGTTCTTC.

CDR3 residues: CASSLEGGLAGTTDTQYF. The CDR3 DNA reads TGTGCCAGCAGCTTAGAAGGAGGGCTAGCGGGAACCACAGATACGCAGTATTTT. This chain connects TRBV11-2 to TRBJ2-3, with 9 bases aligning to TRBD2. V lost 0 bases, J lost 2 bases, and 9 bases stayed unmatched. The CDR3 extends over 18 amino acids. Germline V lookup: CDR1 SGHAT, CDR2 FQNNGV.

As DNA, the CDR3 is TGTGCCAGCAGCCGACAGCGGGTAAACACCGGGGAGCTGTTTTTT. Translation gives CASSRQRVNTGELFF. The chain is built from TRBV7-8 and TRBJ2-2; perhaps TRBD2 as D (6 bases). The V gene lost 5 bases and the J gene lost 2 bases, with 12 bases spanning the gap. Per germline, CDR1 SGHVS and CDR2 FQNEAQ. The CDR3 covers 15 residues.

The chain links TRBV4-3 to TRBJ2-7; the match to TRBD2 covers 8 bases. Germline loops: CDR1 LGHNA, CDR2 YSLEER. The ends lost 3 bases at V and 2 bases at J; junction bases unmatched: 6. The CDR3 length is 15 residues. CDR3 residues: CASSHASGGTYEQYF. Written as DNA, the CDR3 is TGCGCCAGCAGCCATGCGAGCGGGGGAACCTACGAGCAGTACTTC.

J is TRBJ1-2 and V is TRBV6-5; D might be TRBD1 (5 bases). CDR1 MNHEY and CDR2 SVGAGI come from the germline V gene. V lost 10 bases and J 8 bases, leaving 23 bases between the germline ends. This CDR3 has 14 residues. The CDR3: CATDPGTGSGGYTF. CDR3 coding DNA: TGTGCCACCGACCCCGGGACTGGGAGTGGGGGCTACACCTTC.